One and the same sample provided the 7 T cell receptor beta chains below, sequenced in a study of blood T cell repertoires in COVID-19. Produced via immunoSEQ multiplex PCR; TCRdb's table is partial and in-frame only. This sample has more than 300,000 clones; 90% occur once, and the top ten carry about 4%. The sequencing input was PBMCs or T cells enriched from blood (not recorded which). The receptors here all came from a woman aged 25 to 45 who had been exposed to COVID-19.

J is TRBJ1-2 and V is TRBV5-1, with D perhaps TRBD1 (6 bases). The V gene lost 0 bases and the J gene lost 8 bases, with 11 bases spanning the gap. Germline values: CDR1 SGHRS, CDR2 YFSETQ. The CDR3 has 13 residues. CDR3 sequence (DNA): TGCGCCAGCAGCTTGGACAGGGATAACGGCTACACCTTC. The encoded protein is CASSLDRDNGYTF.

The chain couples TRBV12-2 to TRBJ2-5; the table gives TRBD1 as D, unverified against the DNA. TRBV12-2 is listed as a pseudogene. The CDR3 is 18 amino acids. CDR3 sequence reads: CASRLPLLSGERGETQYF. DNA for the CDR3: TGTGCAAGTCGCTTGCCCCTCCTTTCAGGGGAAAGGGGAGAGACCCAGTACTTC.

The J gene is TRBJ1-1, the V gene TRBV18; D gene unclear. Trimming left V 2 bases short and J 7 bases short, with 11 bases between. This CDR3 is 13 amino acids long. Germline V gene lookup returns CDR1 KGHSH and CDR2 LQKENI. As DNA, the CDR3 is TGTGCCAGCTCACCAGAGGGCCCGCTTGAAGCTTTCTTT. Translating it yields CASSPEGPLEAFF. The complete variable domain, with remaining parts taken from reference TRBV18 and TRBJ1-1, reads NAGVMQNPRHLVRRRGQEARLRCSPMKGHSHVYWYRQLPEEGLKFMVYLQKENIIDESGMPKERFSAEFPKEGPSILRIQQVVRGDSAAYFCASSPEGPLEAFFGQGTRLTVV.

Points on this clone: Other nucleotide sequences from this sample produce the same CDR3. The chain uses TRBV5-1 and TRBJ1-5; 8 bases map to TRBD1. Losses at the gene ends were 0 bases for V and 4 bases for J; bases not matched to a gene: 0. Germline V gene lookup returns CDR1 SGHRS and CDR2 YFSETQ. There are 14 residues in the CDR3. The chain's CDR3 is CASSLGTGNQPQHF. Written as DNA, the CDR3 is TGCGCCAGCAGCTTGGGGACAGGGAATCAGCCCCAGCATTTT.

J is TRBJ1-1 and V is TRBV5-1; the D is unclear. V was clipped by 1 base and J by 4 bases, with 14 bases between them. Looked up from germline, CDR1 is SGHRS and CDR2 is YFSETQ. The CDR3 sequence is 15 residues long. The CDR3 bases are TGCGCCAGCAGCTTGCCCCCGGGGTTAGCCACTGAAGCTTTCTTT. Translated, it gives CASSLPPGLATEAFF.

The rearrangement links TRBV24-1 to TRBJ1-2; 8 bases are shared with TRBD1. Germline V gene data show CDR1 as KGHDR and CDR2 as SFDVKD. The CDR3 extends over 14 amino acids. V trimming: 3 bases; J trimming: 8 bases; junction bases outside the gene matches: 7. In DNA form, the CDR3 reads TGTGCCACCAGTGATCGGACAGGGAGCGGGGGCTACACCTTC. As protein: CATSDRTGSGGYTF.

The chain joins TRBV7-9 to TRBJ1-1; possibly TRBD1 for D (6 bases). V was trimmed by 3 bases and J by 0 bases, leaving 8 bases between them. Germline CDR1 reads SEHNR; CDR2 reads FQNEAQ (reference sequence). CDR3 length: 14 amino acids. The CDR3 DNA reads TGTGCCAGCAGCTTCAGGGGAATGAACACTGAAGCTTTCTTT. Translating gives CASSFRGMNTEAFF.